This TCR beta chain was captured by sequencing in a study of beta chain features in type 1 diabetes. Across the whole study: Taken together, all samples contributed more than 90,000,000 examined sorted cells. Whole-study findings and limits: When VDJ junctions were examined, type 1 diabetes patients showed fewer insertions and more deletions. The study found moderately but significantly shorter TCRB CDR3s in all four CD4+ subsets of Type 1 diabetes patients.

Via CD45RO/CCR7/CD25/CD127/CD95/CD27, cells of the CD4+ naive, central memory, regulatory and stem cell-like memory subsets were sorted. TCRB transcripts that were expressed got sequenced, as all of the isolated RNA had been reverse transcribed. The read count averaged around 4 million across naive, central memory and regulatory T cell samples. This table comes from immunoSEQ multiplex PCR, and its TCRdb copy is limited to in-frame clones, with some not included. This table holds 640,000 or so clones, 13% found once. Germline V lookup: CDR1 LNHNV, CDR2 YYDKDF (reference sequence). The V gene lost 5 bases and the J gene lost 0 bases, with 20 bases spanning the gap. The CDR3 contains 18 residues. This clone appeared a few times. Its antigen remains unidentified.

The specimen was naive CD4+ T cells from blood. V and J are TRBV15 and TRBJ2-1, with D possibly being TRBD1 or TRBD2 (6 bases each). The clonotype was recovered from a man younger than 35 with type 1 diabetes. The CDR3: CATSRFVLGGNSYNEQFF. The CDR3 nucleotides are TGTGCCACCAGCCGCTTTGTGTTAGGGGGGAACTCCTACAATGAGCAGTTCTTC.